Listed below are T cell receptor beta chains from one sample, sequenced in a study of cytomegalovirus exposure and HLA in healthy donors. Method: immunoSEQ multiplex PCR; TCRdb's copy keeps in-frame clones and lacks some. The repertoire includes roughly 98,000 clones, around 80% of them detected once, and less than 1.5% sits in the top ten. Sequencing was performed on PBMCs. These receptors originate from a man between 40 and 49 years old in good health and CMV-seronegative. The CDR3 runs from the conserved cysteine through the conserved F or W. Each record gives: D gene, clone size, J gene, V gene, CDR3 protein. A D gene is named only where the DNA matches it firmly. The size field is filled for only some rows; it gives once, few, many or a size class.

. . TRBJ1-1 TRBV6-4 CASKDSPNTEAFF
TRBD1 . TRBJ2-2 TRBV19 CASRGGTGETGELFF
TRBD1 . TRBJ2-5 TRBV7-2 CASSQNVLGTGPGETQYF
. few TRBJ2-4 TRBV6-5 CASSRKLTRSIQYF
. . TRBJ2-3 TRBV5-4 CASSSSGVAGRYTQYF
. . TRBJ1-2 TRBV5-1 CASSWGQTNYGYTF
TRBD2 . TRBJ2-3 TRBV19 CASSIGSGGSTDTQYF
TRBD2 . TRBJ2-2 TRBV6-1 CASSERVWGGNTAGELFF
TRBD1 once TRBJ1-5 TRBV5-4 CASSAGQGRDQPQHF
. . TRBJ2-3 TRBV5-1 CASSFLATDTQYF
TRBD2 . TRBJ2-7 TRBV7-8 CASRLLADYEQYF
. few TRBJ2-3 TRBV13 CASSLLGRGADTQYF
TRBD2 . TRBJ2-5 TRBV6-1 CASSEGGLAEETQYF
TRBD1 few TRBJ1-5 TRBV19 CATQDRGLSQPQHF